These 9 T cell receptor beta chains were sequenced from one sample in a study of cytomegalovirus exposure and HLA in healthy donors. PCR employed 60 Vbeta and 13 Jbeta primers. This table comes from immunoSEQ multiplex PCR, and its TCRdb copy is limited to in-frame clones, with some not included. The sample gives about 150,000 clones, nearly 80% of which show up once; about 15% is in the top ten. Material for sequencing was PBMCs. These receptors were taken from a woman aged 40 to 55 in good health and CMV-seronegative.

The CDR3 loop is CASSGPSQGTRNYEQYF. CDR3 nucleotides: TGTGCCAGCAGCGGTCCATCACAGGGAACTAGAAACTACGAGCAGTACTTC. The chain joins TRBV11-3 to TRBJ2-7; a possible D gene is TRBD1 (6 bases). Germline V gene data show CDR1 as SGHNT and CDR2 as YENEEA. Trimming pared 5 bases from V and 3 bases from J, leaving 23 bases between. The CDR3 has 17 residues.

The chain is built from TRBV19 and TRBJ1-5; TRBD1 agrees at 10 bases. The CDR3 runs 16 residues. Looked up from germline, CDR1 is LNHDA and CDR2 is SQIVND (reference sequence). V dropped 4 bases and J dropped 1; count of bases not matched to a gene: 4. CDR3 loop: CASSTGQGQSNQPQHF. CDR3 nucleotides: TGTGCCAGTAGTACGGGACAGGGGCAAAGCAATCAGCCCCAGCATTTT.

This clone was observed a few times. The gene calls are TRBV29-1 and TRBJ1-2, with D hard to call. The CDR3 is 14 residues long. Germline V gene sequence: CDR1 SQVTM, CDR2 ANQGSEA. V shed 2 bases and J shed 6 bases, with 16 bases lying between them. The CDR3 DNA reads TGCAGCGTTGAATTTTGGCCGGGAGGTGATGGCTACACCTTC. Its protein product is CSVEFWPGGDGYTF.

The genes are TRBV4-1 and TRBJ1-6, with D uncertain. V lost 2 bases and J lost 9, with 14 bases in between. The CDR3 runs 15 residues. Germline V gene data show CDR1 as MGHRA and CDR2 as YSYEKL. CDR3 DNA: TGCGCCAGCAGCCAATACAGCCCTGTCGGTTCACCCCTCCACTTT. It codes for CASSQYSPVGSPLHF.

This chain connects TRBV4-3 to TRBJ2-4; D may be TRBD1 (6 bases). The V end was cut by 0 bases, the J end by 3 bases, with 15 bases between. The length of the CDR3 is 17 residues. Germline V gives CDR1 LGHNA, CDR2 YSLEER. CDR3 coding DNA: TGCGCCAGCAGCCAAGATTTACAGGGAGTTAGCAAAAACATTCAGTACTTC. Translated, it gives CASSQDLQGVSKNIQYF.

The chain uses TRBV4-1 and TRBJ1-4; a weak D match, TRBD1 (5 bases). The CDR3 is 17 residues long. V lost 2 bases, J lost 2 bases, and 15 bases lay in between. Germline lookup yields CDR1 MGHRA and CDR2 YSYEKL. CDR3 region: CASSQFRQGATNEKLFF. CDR3 nucleotide sequence: TGCGCCAGCAGCCAATTTAGGCAAGGGGCCACTAATGAAAAACTGTTTTTT.

The rearrangement uses TRBV2 and TRBJ1-6; the D is unclear. The CDR3 is 16 amino acids. V lost 4 bases and J 6 bases, leaving 16 bases between the germline ends. The germline CDR1 and CDR2 sequences are SNHLY and FYNNEI. CDR3 DNA sequence: TGTGCCAGCAGTGCCGAGCCGAGACACAGTAATTCACCCCTCCACTTT. Amino acid sequence: CASSAEPRHSNSPLHF.

The chain has TRBV2 and TRBJ1-2; no clear D. Germline loops: CDR1 SNHLY, CDR2 FYNNEI. Trimming pared 3 bases from V and 10 bases from J, leaving 15 bases between. This CDR3 is built from 13 residues. CDR3 residues: CASSDALPGYYTF. The DNA for the CDR3 is TGTGCCAGCAGTGATGCATTGCCGGGATACTACACCTTC.

The CDR3 region is CASSLSGQGGGYTF. The CDR3 DNA reads TGTGCCAGCAGCTTATCGGGACAGGGGGGAGGCTACACCTTC. The chain employs TRBV7-3 and TRBJ1-2, with TRBD1 identical over 11 bases. Germline CDR1 SGHTA, CDR2 FQGTGA. J gave up 8 bases and V 2 bases, and 4 bases lay outside the gene matches. The CDR3 is 14 residues long.